These T cell receptor beta chains were read from a single sample in a study of blood T cell repertoires in COVID-19. The data were produced by immunoSEQ multiplex PCR, yet TCRdb's version contains in-frame clones alone and is incomplete. The table includes around 80,000 clones, approximately 80% detected once. The material sequenced was peripheral blood. Receptors originate from a woman of 80 years or more with acute or convalescent COVID-19. The conserved cysteine and the conserved F or W are not part of the CDR3 here. Clone size appears in some rows only: once, few, many, or a class for an expanded clone.

CDR3 | size | J | V | length
ASSLRQGAISNQPQH | once | TRBJ1-5 | TRBV28 | 15
ASSLLGGGELF | - | TRBJ2-2 | TRBV28 | 11
ASSLVRSLVGEQY | - | TRBJ2-7 | TRBV7-9 | 13
ASSRQGSGANVLT | - | TRBJ2-6 | TRBV28 | 13
ASSLTSGGIDEQF | once | TRBJ2-1 | TRBV9 | 13
ASSITPRTGANVLT | - | TRBJ2-6 | TRBV9 | 14
ASSLGVEPY | - | TRBJ2-7 | TRBV7-8 | 9
ASSGTGQDSPLH | - | TRBJ1-6 | TRBV9 | 12
ASSPGRGSGNTIY | - | TRBJ1-3 | TRBV3-1/TRBV3-2 | 13
ALWQGGPGAF | - | TRBJ1-1 | TRBV2 | 10
ASSYSQGSGELF | few | TRBJ2-2 | TRBV6-5 | 12
ASSRQGSGQPQH | - | TRBJ1-5 | TRBV2 | 12